This is a list of T cell receptor beta chains from one sample in a study of CD8 T cells in Susac syndrome. MiXCR, applied by TCRdb to the immunoSEQ multiplex PCR reads, yields one record per CDR3 protein. The sample has 250,000 to 300,000 distinct CDR3 sequences; about 89% are singletons. Source material: CD8+ T cells from PBMCs. The receptors shown here come from a human donor with multiple sclerosis. Each CDR3 is given with its conserved first and last residue. D genes are given only for firm matches. A clone size is listed for some rows: how often the clone was seen (once, few, many), or a class if it is expanded.

d_gene	len	j_gene	v_gene	abundance	CDR3aa	CDR3nt
TRBD2	20	TRBJ2-1	TRBV9	.	CASSVARQQGLAKDYNEQFF	TGTGCCAGCAGCGTAGCTCGACAACAGGGACTAGCGAAGGACTACAATGAGCAGTTCTTC
.	18	TRBJ1-3	TRBV5-1	.	CASKSGVSEATSGNTIYF	TGCGCCAGCAAAAGTGGGGTATCCGAAGCGACTTCTGGAAACACCATATATTTT
.	14	TRBJ2-1	TRBV30	.	CAWSGWEPYNEQFF	TGTGCCTGGAGTGGGTGGGAACCCTACAATGAGCAGTTCTTC
.	16	TRBJ2-1	TRBV15	.	CATDRGTRSSYNEQFF	TGTGCCACCGACCGGGGGACGCGGAGCTCCTACAATGAGCAGTTCTTC
.	15	TRBJ1-1	TRBV7-6	.	CASSLGGNSNTEAFF	TGTGCCAGCAGCTTAGGTGGGAACTCGAACACTGAAGCTTTCTTT
.	15	TRBJ2-7	TRBV7-6	few	CASSRSSLTSYEQYF	TGTGCCAGCAGCCGATCTAGCCTGACCAGTTACGAGCAGTACTTC
.	15	TRBJ2-6	TRBV2	.	CASIVQAPGANVLTF	TGTGCCAGCATCGTACAGGCCCCCGGGGCCAACGTCCTGACTTTC
TRBD1	15	TRBJ1-5	TRBV9	.	CASSSGGGLNQPQHF	TGTGCCAGCAGCTCAGGGGGCGGGTTGAATCAGCCCCAGCATTTT
.	16	TRBJ1-4	TRBV2	.	CASMWSGAPPDEKLFF	TGTGCCAGCATGTGGTCAGGGGCCCCCCCCGATGAAAAACTGTTTTTT
.	16	TRBJ2-7	TRBV4-3	.	CASSQGEDRSVYEQYF	TGCGCCAGCAGCCAAGGGGAAGACAGATCGGTCTACGAGCAGTACTTC
.	15	TRBJ1-5	TRBV10-3	.	CAISESGGSNQPQHF	TGTGCCATCAGTGAGTCAGGGGGGAGCAATCAGCCCCAGCATTTT
.	14	TRBJ2-3	TRBV4-1	.	CASSRSESTDTQYF	TGCGCCAGCAGCCGCTCAGAGAGCACAGATACGCAGTATTTT
.	18	TRBJ1-1	TRBV27	.	CASSLEGPMRVLNTEAFF	TGTGCCAGCAGTTTAGAAGGTCCAATGAGGGTGCTGAACACTGAAGCTTTCTTT
.	16	TRBJ2-1	TRBV2	.	CASSEERLTVNNEQFF	TGTGCCAGCAGTGAAGAGCGTCTCACGGTCAACAATGAGCAGTTCTTC
.	12	TRBJ1-2	TRBV7-9	.	CASSLALDGYTF	TGTGCCAGCAGCTTAGCGCTGGATGGCTACACCTTC
TRBD2	14	TRBJ2-3	TRBV24-1	.	CATSVAGGPDTQYF	TGTGCCACCAGTGTAGCGGGGGGGCCAGATACGCAGTATTTT
TRBD2	17	TRBJ2-3	TRBV4-2	.	CASSQAEGTSGSDTQYF	TGTGCCAGCAGCCAAGCCGAGGGGACTAGCGGGAGCGATACGCAGTATTTT
.	18	TRBJ2-7	TRBV4-3	few	CASSQDESRSGLSYEQYF	TGCGCCAGCAGCCAAGACGAGTCCAGGTCGGGTCTATCCTACGAGCAGTACTTC
.	12	TRBJ2-7	TRBV20-1	.	CSAREVAYEQYF	TGCAGTGCTAGAGAAGTGGCGTACGAGCAGTACTTC
.	15	TRBJ2-3	TRBV7-2	.	CASSLGAGFRDTQYF	TGTGCCAGCAGCTTAGGTGCTGGTTTCAGAGATACGCAGTATTTT
.	12	TRBJ2-7	TRBV25-1	.	CASTTGNYEQYF	TGTGCCAGCACTACAGGAAACTACGAGCAGTACTTC
.	12	TRBJ1-3	TRBV30	once	CACQGSGNTIYF	TGTGCCTGCCAGGGCTCTGGAAACACCATATATTTT
.	15	TRBJ2-3	TRBV5-4	.	CASRSTGSSTDTQYF	TGTGCCAGCAGATCTACAGGTAGTAGCACAGATACGCAGTATTTT
.	15	TRBJ1-4	TRBV19	.	CASSQSGSGSEKLFF	TGTGCCAGTTCCCAGTCGGGATCTGGTAGTGAAAAACTGTTTTTT
.	13	TRBJ1-5	TRBV20-1	.	CSARAGGSQPQHF	TGCAGTGCTAGAGCTGGTGGGAGTCAGCCCCAGCATTTT
.	15	TRBJ2-7	TRBV4-3	.	CASSQEGGKVYEQYF	TGCGCCAGCAGCCAAGAAGGGGGGAAAGTTTACGAGCAGTACTTC
TRBD2	17	TRBJ2-3	TRBV4-1	.	CASSPQPGLASTDTQYF	TGCGCCAGCAGCCCACAACCGGGACTAGCTAGCACAGATACGCAGTATTTT
.	12	TRBJ2-7	TRBV27	.	CASSFLGSEQYF	TGTGCCAGCAGTTTTCTAGGGTCGGAGCAGTACTTC
.	14	TRBJ2-4	TRBV25-1	.	CASSGQLGKNIQYF	TGTGCCAGCAGTGGACAGTTGGGCAAAAACATTCAGTACTTC
TRBD2	14	TRBJ2-1	TRBV27	.	CASSSGNSYNEQFF	TGTGCCAGCTCTAGCGGAAACTCCTACAATGAGCAGTTCTTC
.	17	TRBJ2-3	TRBV21-1	.	CASSKAGGKGGPDTQYF	TGTGCCAGCAGCAAAGCAGGAGGGAAGGGCGGCCCAGATACGCAGTATTTT
.	15	TRBJ2-2	TRBV3-1	.	CASSQVVSGLRELFF	TGTGCCAGCAGCCAAGTCGTAAGCGGCCTCCGGGAGCTGTTTTTT
TRBD2	17	TRBJ2-3	TRBV12-3/TRBV12-4	.	CASSLPGGGLSPDTQYF	TGTGCCAGCAGTCTCCCCGGGGGGGGGCTGTCCCCGGATACGCAGTATTTT
.	15	TRBJ1-5	TRBV20-1	.	CSARDLYASNQPQHF	TGCAGTGCTAGAGATCTTTATGCTAGCAATCAGCCCCAGCATTTT